This T cell receptor beta chain stems from a study of human T cells and chemical hapten exposure. Study in general: Sensitization was performed using 2% DPC on a 2 cm by 2 cm upper inner arm skin site.

Time point noted: patch test 2, 6 weeks after DPC sensitization. The treatment is: therapeutic diphenylcyclopropenone sensitization with weekly scalp DPC. Extraction of total RNA was performed on unfractionated whole blood. J gave up 0 bases and V 3 bases, and 8 bases lay outside the gene matches. Per the germline V gene, CDR1 is SGHTA and CDR2 is FQGNSA. The CDR3 has 17 amino acids. This clonotype is termed medium-sized. TCRdb called the RACE reads again in MiXCR, with one record for every CDR3 protein. The data show tens of thousands of distinct CDR3 sequences, approximately 9.6% seen once. The origin of this receptor is a woman in her twenties or thirties with alopecia areata. Some clones in this sample may be carry-over from other donors' samples. Sample: whole blood, taken in connection with sensitization to the hapten diphenylcyclopropenone (DPC). The chain uses TRBV7-2 and TRBJ1-1, with TRBD1 matching over 9 bases. This chain's CDR3 is CASSLGQGWYLNTEAFF. The CDR3 nucleotides are TGTGCCAGCAGCTTGGGACAGGGTTGGTATTTGAACACTGAAGCTTTCTTT.